This record concerns one T cell receptor beta chain sequence. Sequencing was performed with immunoSEQ multiplex PCR; in TCRdb, only in-frame clones are kept and a portion is missing. Of about 210,000 clones listed, about 90% were seen once; the top ten hold under 1.5%. Germline CDR1 reads MDHEN; CDR2 reads SYDVKM. Trimming cost V 6 bases and J 0 bases, with 12 bases left between them. This CDR3 spans 15 amino acids. This specimen comes from a study of blood T cell repertoires in COVID-19. At the level of the study: Samples representing acute and convalescent COVID-19 were sourced from the United States, Italy and Spain.

The gene calls are TRBV28 and TRBJ1-3; the D is unclear. The clonotype comes from a man in his thirties or forties with acute or convalescent COVID-19. The sequencing sample was made of peripheral blood. CDR3 in DNA: TGTGCCAGCAGAAATAGGAGACGCTCTGGAAACACCATATATTTT. Its translation: CASRNRRRSGNTIYF.